The 30 T cell receptor beta chains in this list originate from one sample, sequenced in a study of B cell selection in AIRE deficiency. Conventional CD4 T cells were sorted as CD4+CD127+ cells. Libraries were prepared by immunoSEQ multiplex PCR; TCRdb keeps only in-frame clonotypes and omits some of them. The table has about 23,000 clones, 97% seen once. Sequenced input: conventional CD4+ T cells sorted from PBMCs. Receptors originate from a human donor with AIRE deficiency.

This chain links TRBV15 with TRBJ2-3; a possible D gene is TRBD2 (6 bases). CDR3 length: 21 amino acids. CDR1 and CDR2 (germline): LNHNV, YYDKDF (reference sequence). Trimming removed 0 bases from V and 1 base from J, with 26 bases in between. As DNA, the CDR3 is TGTGCCACCAGCAGAGATCAAAATGAAGGCCCGATTAGCGGTCGCACAGATACGCAGTATTTT. This translates into CATSRDQNEGPISGRTDTQYF.

This sequence joins TRBV5-1 and TRBJ1-4, with TRBD1 identical over 8 bases. Losses at the gene ends were 5 bases for V and 11 bases for J; bases not matched to a gene: 8. Germline CDR1 is SGHRS and CDR2 is YFSETQ. The CDR3 length is 13 residues. The CDR3 loop reads CASREADRAKLFF. The DNA for the CDR3 is TGCGCCAGCAGGGAAGCGGACAGGGCGAAACTGTTTTTT.

This chain joins TRBV19 and TRBJ1-3; D is unclear. The CDR3 contains 15 residues. V lost 2 bases and J lost 0, with 8 bases in between. CDR1 is LNHDA and CDR2 is SQIVND in the germline V gene (reference sequence). CDR3 in amino acids: CASSIPRVSGNTIYF. The CDR3 DNA sequence: TGTGCCAGTAGTATACCCCGGGTCTCTGGAAACACCATATATTTT.

This chain links TRBV29-1 with TRBJ2-7, with 8 positions matching TRBD1. Germline lookup yields CDR1 SQVTM and CDR2 ANQGSEA. V dropped 6 bases and J dropped 3; count of bases not matched to a gene: 7. The CDR3 is made up of 13 amino acids. The CDR3 coding sequence is TGCAGCGTAAGACAGGGGACTGGCTACGAGCAGTACTTC. It is translated as CSVRQGTGYEQYF.

J is TRBJ2-7 and V is TRBV10-2; 7 bases match TRBD2. The CDR3 is 16 residues long. Trimming cost V 4 bases and J 0 bases; bases outside gene matches: 9. CDR1 and CDR2 (germline): WSHSY, SAAADI. CDR3 in amino acids: CASSVTRAGSSYEQYF. The CDR3 DNA reads TGCGCCAGCAGTGTAACGAGAGCGGGGAGCTCCTACGAGCAGTACTTC.

This clone is a singleton in its sample. V is TRBV28 and J is TRBJ1-2; TRBD1 might be the D (5 bases). This CDR3 contains 15 residues. Germline V gives CDR1 MDHEN, CDR2 SYDVKM. V lost 4 bases, J lost 5 bases, and 17 bases lay in between. DNA for the CDR3: TGTGCCAGCAGTTATGGTACGGGGCGTGTATATGGCTACACCTTC. As protein: CASSYGTGRVYGYTF.

The chain is built from TRBV19 and TRBJ2-7, with 7 bases aligning to TRBD2. V shed 5 bases, J shed 0 bases, and the junction held 4 bases outside the gene matches. CDR1 is LNHDA and CDR2 is SQIVND in the germline V gene (reference sequence). The CDR3 consists of 14 residues. Here the CDR3 DNA reads TGTGCCAGTAGTTGGACGGGAGGCTCCTACGAGCAGTACTTC. Translating gives CASSWTGGSYEQYF.

The J gene is TRBJ2-1, the V gene TRBV6-6; 10 bases agree with TRBD2. Germline lookup yields CDR1 MNHNY and CDR2 SVGAGI (reference sequence). With 6 bases clipped from V and 12 bases from J, the junction kept 2 bases outside the gene matches. There are 11 residues in the CDR3. This chain's CDR3 is CASSPSGRQFF. CDR3 bases: TGTGCCAGCAGCCCTAGCGGGAGGCAGTTCTTC.

The chain carries TRBV28 and TRBJ2-1; D may correspond to TRBD1 or TRBD2 (5 bases each). Germline loops: CDR1 MDHEN, CDR2 SYDVKM. The CDR3 loop spans 15 amino acids. The V end was cut by 3 bases, the J end by 4 bases, with 13 bases between. The CDR3: CASSFRGLVYNEQFF. The DNA for the CDR3 is TGTGCCAGCAGTTTTCGGGGCCTCGTATACAATGAGCAGTTCTTC.

The V and J genes are TRBV7-3 and TRBJ1-2, with TRBD1 identical over 8 bases. V lost 5 bases and J lost 3; bases outside the gene matches: 5. The CDR3 has 14 residues. Germline CDR1 SGHTA, CDR2 FQGTGA. The CDR3 region has the DNA TGTGCCAGCAGCCCAGGGGGCTCTTACTATGGCTACACCTTC. It encodes CASSPGGSYYGYTF.

The J gene is TRBJ2-7, the V gene TRBV6-5; D unresolved. V lost 1 base, J lost 3 bases, and 10 bases lay in between. CDR3 length equals 14 residues. The germline CDR1 and CDR2 sequences are MNHEY and SVGAGI. The CDR3 loop is CASSYLGPSYEQYF. CDR3 DNA sequence: TGTGCCAGCAGTTACTTAGGGCCCAGCTACGAGCAGTACTTC.

The chain joins TRBV7-3 to TRBJ2-1; a possible D gene is TRBD2 (7 bases). This CDR3 spans 14 amino acids. Germline assignment: CDR1 SGHTA and CDR2 FQGTGA. Trimming cost V 1 base and J 8 bases, with 12 bases left between them. DNA of the CDR3: TGTGCCAGCAGCTTAAAGGGGGGAGGGCATGAGCAGTTCTTC. Translating gives CASSLKGGGHEQFF.

V usage is TRBV5-8 and J usage is TRBJ1-5, with D hard to call. The length of the CDR3 is 14 residues. Trimming removed 0 bases from V and 2 bases from J, with 6 bases in between. CDR1 and CDR2 (germline): SGHTS, YDEGEE. For the CDR3, the DNA is TGTGCCAGCAGCTTGGGTCCCCGCAATCAGCCCCAGCATTTT. It is translated as CASSLGPRNQPQHF.

The CDR3: CASSLGPDRAYGYTF. CDR3 in DNA: TGTGCCAGCAGCTTGGGGCCGGACAGGGCCTATGGCTACACCTTC. The J gene is TRBJ1-2, the V gene TRBV5-4; 8 bases align to TRBD1. The CDR3 sequence is 15 residues long. Unmatched junction bases numbered 5, after V lost 0 bases and J lost 4 bases. CDR1 is SGHNT, CDR2 YYREEE, per germline (reference sequence).

Here the CDR3 DNA reads TGCAGCCATCATACCCCGGGACCCAAGGGTCCCGGGGAGCTGTTTTTT. Translated, it gives CSHHTPGPKGPGELFF. The chain combines TRBV29-1 with TRBJ2-2; D is possibly TRBD1 or TRBD2 (5 bases each). Looked up from germline, CDR1 is SQVTM and CDR2 is ANQGSEA. Trimming removed 8 bases from V and 6 bases from J, with 25 bases in between. CDR3 length: 16 residues.

The chain has TRBV9 and TRBJ2-2; D call uncertain. V lost 3 bases, J lost 1 base, and 7 bases lay in between. The V gene's germline CDR1 is SGDLS and CDR2 YYNGEE. This CDR3 comprises 14 residues. The CDR3 nucleotides are TGTGCCAGCAGCGGGAGAGGGAACACCGGGGAGCTGTTTTTT. Encoded protein: CASSGRGNTGELFF.

The rearrangement uses TRBV27 and TRBJ1-5; 8 positions agree with TRBD1. V gave up 5 bases and J gave up 4 bases; unmatched junction bases: 13. This CDR3 spans 17 amino acids. Per germline, CDR1 MNHEY and CDR2 SMNVEV (reference sequence). CDR3 in amino acids: CASSQWTGKLVNQPQHF. The CDR3 bases are TGTGCCAGCAGTCAATGGACAGGGAAACTAGTAAATCAGCCCCAGCATTTT.

The rearrangement uses TRBV27 and TRBJ2-7, with D perhaps given as TRBD1 or TRBD2 (5 bases each). With 4 bases removed from V and 1 base from J, the gap between germline ends came to 20 bases. Germline lookup yields CDR1 MNHEY and CDR2 SMNVEV (reference sequence). The CDR3 covers 17 residues. The CDR3: CASSSPKKGRRSYEQYF. The CDR3 nucleotides read TGTGCCAGCAGTTCACCCAAAAAGGGACGCCGTTCCTACGAGCAGTACTTC.

The chain recombines TRBV5-1 with TRBJ1-3; D is undetermined. The germline gives CDR1 SGHRS, CDR2 YFSETQ. Deletions cut 7 bases from V and 0 bases from J, with 11 bases between. This CDR3 spans 14 amino acids. The CDR3 loop is CASRKENSGNTIYF. DNA of the CDR3: TGCGCCAGCCGTAAGGAAAACTCTGGAAACACCATATATTTT.

The chain combines TRBV5-1 with TRBJ2-7, with 11 bases identical to TRBD2. The germline V gene encodes CDR1 SGHRS and CDR2 YFSETQ. J lost 2 bases, V lost 4 bases, and 8 bases had no gene match. The CDR3 has 16 amino acids. DNA of the CDR3: TGCGCCAGCAGCGAGGGGACTAGCGGATATACCTACGAGCAGTACTTC. This sequence encodes CASSEGTSGYTYEQYF. The entire variable domain, with the rest obtained from reference TRBV5-1 and TRBJ2-7, is as follows: KAGVTQTPRYLIKTRGQQVTLSCSPISGHRSVSWYQQTPGQGLQFLFEYFSETQRNKGNFPGRFSGRQFSNSRSEMNVSTLELGDSALYLCASSEGTSGYTYEQYFGPGTRLTVT.

The rearrangement joins TRBV2 to TRBJ1-1; D is uncertain. Trimming shortened V by 6 bases and J by 5 bases, and 19 bases separated the two germline ends. Germline CDR1 and CDR2: SNHLY and FYNNEI. The length of the CDR3 is 15 residues. The CDR3 nucleotides are TGTGCCAGCAGCCTGGAACGAGCTAGAGGGACTGAAGCTTTCTTT. Translated, it gives CASSLERARGTEAFF.

The chain carries TRBV18 and TRBJ1-5; D unresolved. CDR3 length equals 14 residues. V lost 0 bases and J 5 bases, leaving 8 bases between the germline ends. Germline CDR1 is KGHSH and CDR2 is LQKENI. In DNA, the CDR3 is TGTGCCAGCTCACCACCGGGGAAGGATCAGCCCCAGCATTTT. This sequence encodes CASSPPGKDQPQHF.

The chain is built from TRBV7-2 and TRBJ2-1, with 8 bases lining up with TRBD2. This CDR3 has 15 residues. With V trimmed by 3 bases and J by 2 bases, 3 bases remained unmatched. The V gene's germline CDR1 is SGHTA and CDR2 FQGNSA. DNA for the CDR3: TGTGCCAGCAGCTTTCCGGGACTAGCCTACAATGAGCAGTTCTTC. Amino acid sequence: CASSFPGLAYNEQFF.

The chain is built from TRBV5-1 and TRBJ2-5; TRBD1 matches at 8 bases. The CDR3 extends over 16 amino acids. Germline V CDR1 and CDR2: SGHRS, YFSETQ. Trimming cost V 1 base and J 4 bases; bases outside gene matches: 9. CDR3 coding DNA: TGCGCCAGCAGCTTGCAGAGACAGGGGAAGACAGAGACCCAGTACTTC. Protein product: CASSLQRQGKTETQYF.

The rearrangement links TRBV6-5 to TRBJ1-1, with D perhaps TRBD1 (5 bases). This CDR3 is 15 amino acids long. Germline CDR1 reads MNHEY; CDR2 reads SVGAGI. Trimming removed 0 bases from V and 2 bases from J, with 10 bases in between. CDR3 bases: TGTGCCAGCAGTTACTCTCCAAGGGGTAACACTGAAGCTTTCTTT. The encoded protein is CASSYSPRGNTEAFF.

This chain connects TRBV7-2 to TRBJ1-3; D call uncertain. V was shortened by 0 bases and J by 0 bases, with 9 bases between the two germline ends. The CDR3 covers 16 residues. Germline CDR1 SGHTA, CDR2 FQGNSA. The CDR3 DNA reads TGTGCCAGCAGCTTAGCGCCGCAAAGCTCTGGAAACACCATATATTTT. Its protein product is CASSLAPQSSGNTIYF.

The V and J genes are TRBV7-8 and TRBJ2-3; D ambiguous. V shed 6 bases and J shed 6 bases, with 16 bases lying between them. The CDR3 contains 14 residues. CDR1 and CDR2 (germline): SGHVS, FQNEAQ. The CDR3 region has the DNA TGTGCCAGCAGGGAAGTGACCGCCCGGGATACGCAGTATTTT. Translation: CASREVTARDTQYF.

V is TRBV18 and J is TRBJ2-5; D unclear. CDR1 is KGHSH and CDR2 is LQKENI in the germline V gene. Trimming cost V 0 bases and J 1 base, with 9 bases left between them. This CDR3 region has 15 residues. In DNA form, the CDR3 reads TGTGCCAGCTCACCACCGAGCAGTTTCCAAGAGACCCAGTACTTC. It specifies CASSPPSSFQETQYF.

CDR3 amino acids: CSAGEETQYF. In DNA form, the CDR3 reads TGCAGCGCAGGAGAAGAGACCCAGTACTTC. The chain couples TRBV29-1 to TRBJ2-5; unclear D gene. The CDR3 covers 10 residues. V gave up 7 bases and J gave up 3 bases, with 6 bases separating them. The germline V gene encodes CDR1 SQVTM and CDR2 ANQGSEA. Full variable domain (missing parts from reference TRBV29-1 and TRBJ2-5): SAVISQKPSRDICQRGTSLTIQCQVDSQVTMMFWYRQQPGQSLTLIATANQGSEATYESGFVIDKFPISRPNLTFSTLTVSNMSPEDSSIYLCSAGEETQYFGPGTRLLVL.

This clone was detected only once. The V call is TRBV28, the J call TRBJ1-3; unclear D gene. Germline V CDR1 and CDR2: MDHEN, SYDVKM. Between the trimmed V and J ends, which lost 8 bases and 0 bases, there was a span of 17 bases. CDR3 length: 16 residues. In nucleotides, the CDR3 is TGTGCCAGCCGCCGGTTTGTGGGCAGCTCTGGAAACACCATATATTTT. The encoded protein is CASRRFVGSSGNTIYF.